Listed below are T cell receptor beta chains from one sample, sequenced in a study of beta chain features in type 1 diabetes. TCRdb's table, derived via immunoSEQ multiplex PCR, lists solely in-frame clones and lacks some. The data hold hundreds of thousands of clones, with about an eighth observed a single time. Sequenced input: naive CD4+ T cells from blood. The receptors originated from a man between 18 and 35 years old with type 1 diabetes. Each CDR3 is given with its conserved first and last residue. D genes are given only for firm matches. Clone size is not always given. Where it is, it says once, few, many or a class for expanded clones.

TGTGCCAGCAGTATCCGGGACACCGGAACTACCCAGCATTTT CASSIRDTGTTQHF TRBJ1-5 - TRBV27 -
TGCGCCAGCAGCCGCCTCCCGGGAGGTACTCAAACCTACGAGCAGTACTTC CASSRLPGGTQTYEQYF TRBJ2-7 TRBD2 TRBV4-1 -
TGTGCCAGCAGCTTAGCGGACAGGGGGCCCTACGAGCAGTACTTC CASSLADRGPYEQYF TRBJ2-7 TRBD1 TRBV7-8 -
TGCGCCAGCAGCCGTTTCGGGGGGTCCTCCTACAATGAGCAGTTCTTC CASSRFGGSSYNEQFF TRBJ2-1 TRBD2 TRBV5-1 few
TGTGCCAGCAGTGAATGGGCCGCCGGGACTAGCGGGGCGGATGAGCAGTTCTTC CASSEWAAGTSGADEQFF TRBJ2-1 TRBD2 TRBV25-1 -
TGCGCCAGCAGCCTTACAGGGGAATCACCCCTCCACTTT CASSLTGESPLHF TRBJ1-6 TRBD1 TRBV5-1 -
TGTGCCAGCAGTTACTCGGGGCAGCAAGAGACCCAGTACTTC CASSYSGQQETQYF TRBJ2-5 - TRBV6-5 -
TGTGCCACCAGCAGAGACTATCAGCCCCAGCATTTT CATSRDYQPQHF TRBJ1-5 - TRBV15 -
TGTGCCAGCAGCGCGACGGGTTCGGGGAATGAGCAGTTCTTC CASSATGSGNEQFF TRBJ2-1 - TRBV9 few
TGTGCCAGCGGGACCCTCGGCAATGAGCAGTTCTTC CASGTLGNEQFF TRBJ2-1 - TRBV2 few
TGCGCCAGCAGCCGGGACAGGGACGAGACCCAGTACTTC CASSRDRDETQYF TRBJ2-5 TRBD1 TRBV5-1 few
TGCACAGGGGAGGGACCGACAGGTAACACCGGGGAGCTGTTTTTT CTGEGPTGNTGELFF TRBJ2-2 - TRBV1 -
TGCAGTGCTTTGGGGGGCAATGAGCAGTTCTTC CSALGGNEQFF TRBJ2-1 - TRBV20-1 few
TGTGCCAGCAGTCCGACGGGACAGCTGAACACTGAAGCTTTCTTT CASSPTGQLNTEAFF TRBJ1-1 TRBD1 TRBV6-5 -
TGTGCCTGGAGTGCCGCTTCGGGCTACACCTTC CAWSAASGYTF TRBJ1-2 - TRBV30 -
TGTGCCAGCAGCTTCCGGGACAGGGTGGCCGGGGAGCTGTTTTTT CASSFRDRVAGELFF TRBJ2-2 TRBD1 TRBV5-4 -
TGTGCCAGCAGCGCCGACCTGGGGCGCAATCAGCCCCAGCATTTT CASSADLGRNQPQHF TRBJ1-5 - TRBV9 few
TGTGCCAGCAGTTTAATTCAGGGGGCCCATGAGCAGTTCTTC CASSLIQGAHEQFF TRBJ2-1 TRBD1 TRBV28 -
TGCGCCAGCAGCTTGGGAATCGGCACAGATACGCAGTATTTT CASSLGIGTDTQYF TRBJ2-3 - TRBV5-1 few
TGTGCCAGCAGCCCTAGGACTAGCGGGGGAGAGCAGTACTTC CASSPRTSGGEQYF TRBJ2-7 TRBD2 TRBV7-8 few
TGTGCCAGCTCACCCGTCGCGGGGACCACAGATACGCAGTATTTT CASSPVAGTTDTQYF TRBJ2-3 - TRBV18 few
TGTGCCAGCAGCTTATCCGGGACAGTGAACACCGGGGAGCTGTTTTTT CASSLSGTVNTGELFF TRBJ2-2 TRBD1 TRBV13 -
TGTGCCTGGAGTGGTACAGGGTGGAACACTGAAGCTTTCTTT CAWSGTGWNTEAFF TRBJ1-1 - TRBV30 -
TGCGCCAGCAGCTTGCGTCAGGGTAATGGCTACACCTTC CASSLRQGNGYTF TRBJ1-2 - TRBV5-1 -
TGTGCCAGCAGTTACAGGGTGAACACTGAAGCTTTCTTT CASSYRVNTEAFF TRBJ1-1 - TRBV25-1 -
TGTGCCAGCTCCCCCCGGGGGCCAGCGGAAAAACTGTTTTTT CASSPRGPAEKLFF TRBJ1-4 - TRBV18 -
TGTGCCAGCAGTAAGGTGGCGAACACTGAAGCTTTCTTT CASSKVANTEAFF TRBJ1-1 - TRBV6-5 few
TGTGCCAGCAGTTTGGGGGGGAGCTCCTACAATGAGCAGTTCTTC CASSLGGSSYNEQFF TRBJ2-1 TRBD2 TRBV25-1 few
TGTGCCAGCAGCGCCCGGGGGTCGAGCTACAATGAGCAGTTCTTC CASSARGSSYNEQFF TRBJ2-1 - TRBV25-1 few
TGTGCCTGGAGTATCAGGGGAACCTACGAGCAGTACTTC CAWSIRGTYEQYF TRBJ2-7 - TRBV30 -
TGTGCCAGCAGCTTATCGGGCTACTCCTACGAGCAGTACTTC CASSLSGYSYEQYF TRBJ2-7 - TRBV7-9 -
TGTGCCAGCAGCTTGGGACAGTTTAAGACCCAGTACTTC CASSLGQFKTQYF TRBJ2-5 TRBD1 TRBV7-8 -
TGTGCCATCAGTGAGTCGGGAGGGGGGGACACTGAAGCTTTCTTT CAISESGGGDTEAFF TRBJ1-1 - TRBV10-3 -
TGTGCCAGCACATCCCCGTATTCACCCCTCCACTTT CASTSPYSPLHF TRBJ1-6 - TRBV11-3 few
TGTGCCAGCAGCTCAGGGGGGCTTTTTGAAAAACTGTTTTTT CASSSGGLFEKLFF TRBJ1-4 TRBD1 TRBV7-6 -
TGCGCCAGCAGCCGAGAGGGTTTTTCGGGGGGGACCCAGTACTTC CASSREGFSGGTQYF TRBJ2-5 TRBD2 TRBV4-1 -